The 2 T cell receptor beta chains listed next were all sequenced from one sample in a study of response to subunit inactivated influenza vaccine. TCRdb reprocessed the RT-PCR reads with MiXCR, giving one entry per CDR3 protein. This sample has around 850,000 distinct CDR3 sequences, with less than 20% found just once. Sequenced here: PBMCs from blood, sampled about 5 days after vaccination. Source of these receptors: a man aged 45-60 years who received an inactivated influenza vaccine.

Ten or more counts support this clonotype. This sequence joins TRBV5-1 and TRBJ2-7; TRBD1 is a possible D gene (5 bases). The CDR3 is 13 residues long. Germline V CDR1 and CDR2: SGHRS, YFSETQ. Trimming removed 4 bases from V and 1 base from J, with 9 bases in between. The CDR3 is CASSQDNSYEQYF. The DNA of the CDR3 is TGCGCCAGCAGCCAGGACAATTCCTACGAGCAGTACTTC.

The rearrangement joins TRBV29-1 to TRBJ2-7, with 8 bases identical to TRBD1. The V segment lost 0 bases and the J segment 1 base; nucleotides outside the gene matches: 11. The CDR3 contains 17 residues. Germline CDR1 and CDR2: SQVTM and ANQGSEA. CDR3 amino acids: CSVEDSAGGQISYEQYF. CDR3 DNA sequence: TGCAGCGTTGAAGATAGCGCAGGGGGCCAGATTTCCTACGAGCAGTACTTC.